This T cell receptor (beta chain) was captured in a study of shared clonotypes between healthy human individuals. Unsorted PBMC DNA was sequenced on ten immunoSEQ deep assay plates. Profiled with immunoSEQ multiplex PCR; TCRdb holds only in-frame clones, not every one. The sample contains a few hundred thousand clones, around 77% of which appear only once. The germline V gene has CDR1 LNHDA and CDR2 SQIVND (reference sequence). The CDR3 extends over 11 amino acids. Trimming removed 7 bases from V and 11 bases from J, with 12 bases in between. This sequence originates from a woman aged 40 to 55 in good health. Some clones in this sample may be carry-over from other donors' samples. The chain couples TRBV19 to TRBJ2-1; TRBD1 is a possible D gene (5 bases). The source material was PBMCs. CDR3 residues: CASMSKGKQFF. CDR3 DNA: TGTGCCAGTATGTCGAAGGGGAAGCAGTTCTTC.